Shown below are 17 T cell receptor beta chains from a single sample sequenced in a study of breast tumors, draining lymph nodes, adjacent tissues (TCRdb year 2016). Lymph node samples were obtained from the axillary draining lymph nodes of breast cancer patients. To prepare the library, multiplex PCR was applied. Sequencing instrument: Illumina HiSeq 2000. TCRdb handled the public reads itself, with Q25 trimming in fastp and clone calling in MiXCR, and kept productive beta chains. All rows with the same CDR3 protein become a single entry with the most common DNA and genes. The sample has about 230,000 distinct CDR3 sequences on record, roughly 32% of them singletons. The ten largest clones capture 1.4% of the sample. Sample: axillary lymph node tissue. These receptor sequences come from a female donor with breast cancer. Some clones in this sample may be carry-over from other donors' samples.

Concerning this clonotype: An end of the junction does not agree with germline; a read error may underlie this. For the CDR3, the DNA is TGTGCCAGCAGACTCCTCTGGACTAGCGGGAGGGCCATCACAGATACGCGGTATTTT. Translated, it gives CASRLLWTSGRAITDTRYF. The chain is built from TRBV6-6 and TRBJ2-3; the match to TRBD2 covers 15 bases. In germline, CDR1 is MNHNY, CDR2 SVGAGI (reference sequence). CDR3 size: 19 residues.

This clonotype was detected many times. V and J are TRBV7-3 and TRBJ2-1, with TRBD2 matching 10 bases. The CDR3 has 19 residues. Germline CDR1 and CDR2: SGHTA and FQGTGA. J lost 12 bases, V lost 7 bases, and 27 bases had no gene match. CDR3 sequence (DNA): TGTGCCAGCAAGCTGAGCCCAAAGAATAGCGGGAGGCCGCCCGGGGGGCAGTTCTTC. It codes for CASKLSPKNSGRPPGGQFF.

This clonotype has ten or more counts. V usage is TRBV5-1 and J usage is TRBJ2-6, with 9 bases aligning to TRBD1. Germline CDR1 and CDR2: SGHRS and YFSETQ. With V trimmed by 3 bases and J by 0 bases, 7 bases remained unmatched. The CDR3 sequence is 18 residues long. DNA for the CDR3: TGCGCCAGCAGCTCAGGGGGGACAGGGAGCTCTGGGGCCAACGTCCTGACTTTC. Amino acids: CASSSGGTGSSGANVLTF.

This clonotype was seen repeatedly, ten times or more. This chain uses TRBV2 with TRBJ2-4; maybe TRBD2 (5 bases). Germline lookup yields CDR1 SNHLY and CDR2 FYNNEI. The CDR3 has 11 amino acids. V shed 5 bases and J shed 8 bases, with 7 bases lying between them. The CDR3 DNA sequence: TGTGCCAGCAGTATTAGCGACATTCAGTACTTC. Translating gives CASSISDIQYF.

The chain combines TRBV6-4 with TRBJ2-1; 9 positions match TRBD2. Germline values: CDR1 MRHNA, CDR2 SNTAGT. Trimming cost V 5 bases and J 7 bases; bases outside gene matches: 12. The CDR3 runs 16 residues. This chain's CDR3 is CASSRQGGTSYNEQFF. For the CDR3, the DNA is TGTGCCAGCAGTCGCCAGGGTGGGACTAGCTATAATGAGCAGTTCTTC.

This clonotype was seen ten or more times. One end of the junction fails to match germline, which may point to a read error. The J gene is TRBJ1-6, the V gene TRBV6-6; TRBD1 aligns across 7 bases. Germline V gene sequence: CDR1 MNHNY, CDR2 SVGAGI (reference sequence). CDR3 length equals 12 residues. The CDR3 region has the DNA TGTGCCAGCAATTACCTCGGGACAGTCTGGCACTTT. This translates into CASNYLGTVWHF.

The chain is built from TRBV10-3 and TRBJ2-7; the match to TRBD1 covers 10 bases. The CDR3 contains 13 residues. Per germline, CDR1 ENHRY and CDR2 SYGVKD. The V and J ends lost 11 bases and 7 bases, in that order; junction bases with no gene match: 11. The CDR3 coding sequence is TGTGCCCCGGACCGAGACAGGGGGCCGGAGCAGTACTTC. Protein: CAPDRDRGPEQYF.

This clonotype was recorded at least ten times. The chain recombines TRBV5-1 with TRBJ2-7, with 8 bases identical to TRBD2. Unmatched junction bases numbered 3, after V lost 2 bases and J lost 2 bases. Germline values: CDR1 SGHRS, CDR2 YFSETQ. This CDR3 contains 14 residues. The chain's CDR3 is CASSLAGEAYEQYF. CDR3 in DNA: TGCGCCAGCAGCTTAGCGGGGGAGGCCTACGAGCAGTACTTC.

This chain links TRBV12-5 with TRBJ2-7; possibly TRBD2 for D (5 bases). Trimming took off 1 base at V and 0 bases at J, with 7 bases between the two ends. Germline-derived CDR1 and CDR2 are LGHNT and FRNRAP. This CDR3 has 14 amino acids. The CDR3 DNA reads as TGTGCTAGTGGTTTGGGGGCGGGCTCCTACGAGCAGTACTTC. This gives the protein CASGLGAGSYEQYF.

This clonotype was observed at least ten times. The chain couples TRBV5-1 to TRBJ2-7; 11 bases line up with TRBD2. Germline V gives CDR1 SGHRS, CDR2 YFSETQ. J gave up 4 bases and V 9 bases, and 15 bases lay outside the gene matches. The CDR3 totals 16 residues. CDR3 sequence: CAKPDGLAGFSYEQYF. CDR3 nucleotides: TGCGCCAAACCGGACGGACTAGCGGGTTTTTCATACGAGCAGTACTTC.

This clonotype was picked up many times. The chain uses TRBV19 and TRBJ1-5; possibly TRBD1 for D (5 bases). The germline CDR1 and CDR2 sequences are LNHDA and SQIVND (reference sequence). Trimming shortened V by 1 base and J by 6 bases, and 10 bases separated the two germline ends. This CDR3 is 14 amino acids long. The CDR3 reads CASSIGTRPQPQHF. In DNA, the CDR3 is TGTGCCAGTAGTATAGGGACACGGCCTCAGCCCCAGCATTTT.

The sample holds many counts of this clonotype. This chain connects TRBV7-2 to TRBJ2-7; 7 bases agree with TRBD1. The CDR3 sequence is 14 residues long. Trimming removed 5 bases from V and 2 bases from J; junction bases left unmatched: 6. CDR1 SGHTA and CDR2 FQGNSA come from the germline V gene. CDR3 in DNA: TGTGCCAGCAGCCGGGACAGCCTCCCCTACGAGCAGTACTTC. It translates to CASSRDSLPYEQYF.

This clonotype was counted many times. The chain recombines TRBV6-5 with TRBJ2-5; TRBD1 aligns across 7 bases. V gave up 2 bases and J gave up 3 bases; unmatched junction bases: 6. CDR1 and CDR2 from the germline V gene are MNHEY and SVGAGI. The CDR3 sequence is 15 residues long. CDR3 sequence reads: CASSYLEGAEETQYF. CDR3 nucleotide sequence: TGTGCCAGCAGTTACCTTGAGGGGGCTGAAGAGACCCAGTACTTC.

In its sample, this clonotype was seen many times. The rearrangement links TRBV6-1 to TRBJ1-2; TRBD1 is a possible D gene (6 bases). Deletions cut 2 bases from V and 2 bases from J, with 12 bases between. The germline gives CDR1 MNHNS, CDR2 SASEGT. The CDR3 runs to 15 residues. The chain's CDR3 is CASSEPTGPNYGYTF. The CDR3 bases are TGTGCCAGCAGTGAACCAACAGGGCCAAACTATGGCTACACCTTC.

The chain has TRBV2 and TRBJ2-5; D may be TRBD2 (6 bases). Trimming pared 3 bases from V and 3 bases from J, leaving 14 bases between. The germline V gene has CDR1 SNHLY and CDR2 FYNNEI. The CDR3 length is 15 residues. CDR3 sequence (DNA): TGTGCCAGCAGTGATCCCCGGACTAAAGAAGAGACCCAGTACTTC. This encodes CASSDPRTKEETQYF.

This clonotype was seen ten or more times. The chain is built from TRBV7-2 and TRBJ2-1, with D perhaps TRBD1 (5 bases). The CDR3 consists of 14 residues. Looked up from germline, CDR1 is SGHTA and CDR2 is FQGNSA. With 0 bases removed from V and 8 bases from J, the gap between germline ends came to 11 bases. CDR3 in DNA: TGTGCCAGCAGCTTAGCGGCAGGGCGGCATGAGCAGTTCTTC. The encoded protein is CASSLAAGRHEQFF. Supplemented by reference TRBV7-2 and TRBJ2-1, the full variable domain reads GAGVSQSPSNKVTEKGKDVELRCDPISGHTALYWYRQSLGQGLEFLIYFQGNSAPDKSGLPSDRFSAERTGGSVSTLTIQRTQQEDSAVYLCASSLAAGRHEQFFGPGTRLTVL.

This clonotype was seen once. The chain combines TRBV7-9 with TRBJ1-2; 10 bases are shared with TRBD1. The germline gives CDR1 SEHNR, CDR2 FQNEAQ (reference sequence). This CDR3 comprises 16 residues. J was trimmed by 0 bases and V by 5 bases; bases with no gene match: 6. This chain's CDR3 is CASSGTGASANYGYTF. Written as DNA, the CDR3 is TGTGCCAGCAGCGGGACAGGGGCCTCAGCTAACTATGGCTACACCTTC.